This T cell receptor beta chain was sequenced in a study of blood T cell repertoires in COVID-19. The V and J ends lost 5 bases and 0 bases, in that order; junction bases with no gene match: 11. The CDR3 has 19 amino acids. Germline values: CDR1 SGHTA, CDR2 FQGNSA. The repertoire was sequenced with immunoSEQ multiplex PCR; TCRdb's copy has only in-frame clones and lacks some. The sample has around 170,000 clones, approximately 80% seen once. The cohort comprised adults aged about 18 to 89 years residing in approximately 25 US areas. Participants were placed into cohorts based on the clinical history they reported.

The clonotype originates from a man aged 45-65 years who had recovered from COVID-19. Material for sequencing was PBMCs or T cells enriched from blood (not recorded which). This chain uses TRBV7-2 with TRBJ2-3; the match to TRBD2 covers 13 bases. For the CDR3, the DNA is TGTGCCAGCAGCCCATGGGGGACTAGCGGGGCTACTAGCACAGATACGCAGTATTTT. Translated, it gives CASSPWGTSGATSTDTQYF.